The 25 T cell receptor beta chains listed next were all sequenced from one sample in a study of response to subunit inactivated influenza vaccine. In TCRdb, the RT-PCR reads were re-called with MiXCR into one record per CDR3 protein. The sample yields around 540,000 distinct CDR3 sequences, approximately 12% seen once. Sequenced material: PBMCs from blood, taken on the day of vaccination. These receptors originate from a man between 50 and 59 years old who received an inactivated influenza vaccine.

The chain couples TRBV12-3 or TRBV12-4 to TRBJ2-1; possible D gene TRBD2, 6 bases. Trimming shortened V by 1 base and J by 12 bases, and 7 bases separated the two germline ends. This CDR3 contains 11 residues. CDR3 sequence reads: CASSLGSGQFF. CDR3 nucleotide sequence: TGTGCCAGCAGTTTAGGTAGCGGGCAGTTCTTC.

This clonotype appeared a few times. The rearrangement links TRBV5-5 to TRBJ2-3, with D tentatively TRBD2 (5 bases). From germline, CDR1 is SGHKS and CDR2 YYEKEE (reference sequence). V dropped 3 bases and J dropped 0 bases, with 14 bases sitting between them. The CDR3 contains 16 residues. The CDR3 is CASSYPKRASTDTQYF. The CDR3, as DNA: TGTGCCAGCAGCTATCCAAAGAGGGCAAGCACAGATACGCAGTATTTT. The complete variable domain, with remaining parts taken from reference TRBV5-5 and TRBJ2-3, reads DAGVTQSPTHLIKTRGQQVTLRCSPISGHKSVSWYQQVLGQGPQFIFQYYEKEERGRGNFPDRFSARQFPNYSSELNVNALLLGDSALYLCASSYPKRASTDTQYFGPGTRLTVL.

This clonotype has only a few counts. The rearrangement links TRBV29-1 to TRBJ1-1; no firm D call. Trimming took 3 bases from V and 6 from J, leaving 11 bases between them. Germline CDR1 and CDR2: SQVTM and ANQGSEA. This CDR3 is built from 12 residues. The DNA for the CDR3 is TGCAGCGTTGAGAGGTTTGGGGCTGAAGCTTTCTTT. Amino acids: CSVERFGAEAFF.

This chain uses TRBV2 with TRBJ2-5; no firm D call. V lost 5 bases and J 1 base, leaving 11 bases between the germline ends. Germline V gene data show CDR1 as SNHLY and CDR2 as FYNNEI. The CDR3 runs to 14 residues. CDR3 residues: CASSFLNSQETQYF. As DNA, the CDR3 is TGTGCCAGCAGTTTCTTGAACAGCCAAGAGACCCAGTACTTC.

This sequence joins TRBV27 and TRBJ1-1, with D unclear. Between the trimmed V and J ends, which lost 6 bases and 0 bases, there was a span of 11 bases. Germline CDR1 and CDR2: MNHEY and SMNVEV (reference sequence). This CDR3 region has 14 residues. The CDR3 is CASRFHSVNTEAFF. The DNA for the CDR3 is TGTGCCAGCAGATTCCATTCCGTGAACACTGAAGCTTTCTTT.

This chain connects TRBV5-1 to TRBJ1-1; the D gene is possibly TRBD1 (5 bases). CDR1 SGHRS and CDR2 YFSETQ come from the germline V gene. The CDR3 is 13 amino acids. The V end was cut by 1 base, the J end by 4 bases, with 8 bases between. Here the CDR3 DNA reads TGCGCCAGCAGCTTGTGGGGCCGCACTGAAGCTTTCTTT. Translation: CASSLWGRTEAFF.

This clonotype showed up just a few times. The chain couples TRBV2 to TRBJ2-7; the D gene is possibly TRBD2 (6 bases). This CDR3 region has 12 residues. Trimming took off 7 bases at V and 9 bases at J, with 16 bases between the two ends. Germline loops: CDR1 SNHLY, CDR2 FYNNEI. CDR3 protein: CASTSSGEWQYF. CDR3 in DNA: TGTGCCAGCACTTCGTCGGGGGAATGGCAGTACTTC.

The chain employs TRBV5-1 and TRBJ2-3, with 7 bases fitting TRBD2. Germline CDR1 reads SGHRS; CDR2 reads YFSETQ. The V gene end was trimmed by 7 bases and the J gene end by 6 bases; junction bases not matched to a gene: 8. The CDR3 is 13 residues long. The CDR3 region has the DNA TGCGCCAGCGGAACTAGCGCCTGGGATACGCAGTATTTT. Protein: CASGTSAWDTQYF.

This clonotype has only a few counts. The chain has TRBV29-1 and TRBJ2-7, with 11 nucleotides matching TRBD2. This CDR3 is 11 amino acids long. J was trimmed by 9 bases and V by 7 bases; bases with no gene match: 5. Germline CDR1 SQVTM, CDR2 ANQGSEA. This CDR3 is CSGRSGGGQYF. The CDR3 DNA reads as TGCAGCGGCCGTAGCGGGGGGGGGCAGTACTTC.

This clonotype was counted only a few times. This chain links TRBV20-1 with TRBJ2-7; D is perhaps TRBD2 (6 bases). CDR3 size: 14 residues. V was clipped by 0 bases and J by 3 bases, with 12 bases between them. Germline V gives CDR1 DFQATT, CDR2 SNEGSKA (reference sequence). CDR3 protein: CSARDLRLGYEQYF. The CDR3 nucleotides are TGCAGTGCTAGAGATCTGAGACTAGGCTACGAGCAGTACTTC.

The V gene is TRBV6-2 or TRBV6-3, the J gene TRBJ2-7, with 8 bases fitting TRBD2. The CDR3 extends over 16 amino acids. V was clipped by 0 bases and J by 7 bases; unmatched bases: 11. Germline CDR1 and CDR2: MNHEY and SVGEGT. In DNA form, the CDR3 reads TGTGCCAGCAGTTACTCTCATGCAGCGGGAGCGGGGGAGCAGTACTTC. Amino acid sequence: CASSYSHAAGAGEQYF.

This clonotype appeared many times. J is TRBJ2-1 and V is TRBV15; D is tentatively TRBD1 or TRBD2 (5 bases each). Germline V gene sequence: CDR1 LNHNV, CDR2 YYDKDF (reference sequence). The CDR3 spans 14 residues. CDR3 nucleotide sequence: TGTGCAACGGTCCGATGGGACGGATACAATGAGCAGTTCTTC. The encoded protein is CATVRWDGYNEQFF.

The V gene is TRBV7-2, the J gene TRBJ2-2; 9 nucleotides line up with TRBD2. The J segment lost 7 bases and the V segment lost 3 bases, leaving 6 bases of the junction unmatched. CDR3 size: 15 residues. Germline V gene data show CDR1 as SGHTA and CDR2 as FQGNSA. The CDR3: CASSLVAGVGGELFF. Written as DNA, the CDR3 is TGTGCCAGCAGCTTGGTAGCGGGAGTCGGCGGGGAGCTGTTTTTT.

V is TRBV4-3 and J is TRBJ2-5; no reliable D call. The V gene lost 0 bases and the J gene lost 5 bases, with 10 bases spanning the gap. The CDR3 has 14 residues. Germline V gene sequence: CDR1 LGHNA, CDR2 YSLEER. The CDR3 DNA is TGCGCCAGCAGCCAAGATTTTGTAGTCGAGACCCAGTACTTC. The encoded protein is CASSQDFVVETQYF.

Details on this clonotype: A much bigger clone sits one base away, suggesting this may be a read error. The rearrangement links TRBV10-2 to TRBJ1-2, with TRBD1 matching over 9 bases. Germline CDR1 and CDR2: WSHSY and SAAADI. The CDR3 runs to 16 residues. The CDR3 reads CAGSEEVGTGRRGYTF. CDR3 nucleotide sequence: TGCGCCGGCAGTGAAGAAGTTGGGACAGGGCGAAGAGGCTACACCTTC.

The chain combines TRBV29-1 with TRBJ2-3, with 8 bases that match TRBD2. Trimming cost V 4 bases and J 6 bases; bases outside gene matches: 15. The CDR3 is 16 residues long. Germline V gene sequence: CDR1 SQVTM, CDR2 ANQGSEA. In DNA, the CDR3 is TGCAGCGTTGCCGGCGGGGGGAGGGCCTTATCGGATACGCAGTATTTT. Translation: CSVAGGGRALSDTQYF.

This clonotype was counted between two and nine times. The V gene is TRBV5-1, the J gene TRBJ2-7; a weak D match, TRBD1 (6 bases). Germline V gene sequence: CDR1 SGHRS, CDR2 YFSETQ. Deletions cut 4 bases from V and 0 bases from J, with 8 bases between. The CDR3 runs 13 residues. The CDR3 here is CASSGDNSYEQYF. Written as DNA, the CDR3 is TGCGCCAGCAGCGGGGACAACTCCTACGAGCAGTACTTC.

This clonotype was seen more than once but under ten times. The J gene is TRBJ1-1, the V gene TRBV29-1; D may be TRBD1 (5 bases). The germline V and J ends were trimmed by 1 base and 0 bases, with 9 bases remaining between them. The germline CDR1 and CDR2 sequences are SQVTM and ANQGSEA. There are 14 residues in the CDR3. The CDR3 bases are TGCAGCGTTGAAGCGGGGGGGGTGAACACTGAAGCTTTCTTT. Its translation: CSVEAGGVNTEAFF.

The J gene is TRBJ2-5, the V gene TRBV3-1; possibly TRBD1 or TRBD2 for D (5 bases each). V lost 0 bases and J lost 4, with 12 bases in between. The CDR3 loop spans 15 amino acids. Germline assignment: CDR1 LGHDT and CDR2 YNNKEL (reference sequence). CDR3 sequence (DNA): TGTGCCAGCAGCCAAGAAGGGCAGGGAGTAGAGACCCAGTACTTC. Translation: CASSQEGQGVETQYF.

The rearrangement uses TRBV13 and TRBJ2-2; D remains unclear. This CDR3 comprises 14 residues. The germline gives CDR1 PRHDT, CDR2 FYEKMQ (reference sequence). V lost 5 bases and J 1 base, leaving 8 bases between the germline ends. CDR3 residues: CASSPKVNTGELFF. The CDR3 DNA reads TGTGCCAGCAGCCCAAAGGTGAACACCGGGGAGCTGTTTTTT.

In its sample, this clonotype was seen a few times. The chain couples TRBV30 to TRBJ2-3; D is possibly TRBD1 (5 bases). The CDR3 is 12 residues long. The germline V and J ends were trimmed by 5 bases and 6 bases, with 12 bases remaining between them. Germline V lookup: CDR1 GTSNPN, CDR2 SVGIG (reference sequence). The DNA of the CDR3 is TGTGCCTGGGGGGCCTCGCGCGATACGCAGTATTTT. Amino acids: CAWGASRDTQYF. The variable domain in full, with the rest retrieved from reference TRBV30 and TRBJ2-3, is SQTIHQWPATLVQPVGSPLSLECTVEGTSNPNLYWYRQAAGRGLQLLFYSVGIGQISSEVPQNLSASRPQDRQFILSSKKLLLSDSGFYLCAWGASRDTQYFGPGTRLTVL.

This clonotype was counted many times. The J gene is TRBJ2-3, the V gene TRBV14; D ambiguous. The V and J ends lost 0 bases and 6 bases respectively, with 13 bases between them. Germline-derived CDR1 and CDR2 are SGHDN and FVKESK. The CDR3 has 15 residues. CDR3 nucleotides: TGTGCCAGCAGCCAAGATCGCAAGCCTCGGGATACGCAGTATTTT. This codes for CASSQDRKPRDTQYF.

The V gene is TRBV4-3, the J gene TRBJ2-3, with D hard to call. V lost 2 bases, J lost 9 bases, and 18 bases lay in between. The CDR3 runs to 15 residues. The germline CDR1 and CDR2 sequences are LGHNA and YSLEER. DNA for the CDR3: TGCGCCAGCAGCCAAAGTTTGGCCTTTAAGGGAACGCAGTATTTT. Translated: CASSQSLAFKGTQYF.

The chain links TRBV7-2 to TRBJ2-1, with D possibly being TRBD1 (6 bases). The CDR3 is 13 amino acids. Germline V gene data show CDR1 as SGHTA and CDR2 as FQGNSA. V lost 4 bases, J lost 8 bases, and 12 bases lay in between. DNA for the CDR3: TGTGCCAGCAGCTCAGGGGTCGGATATGAGCAGTTCTTC. As protein: CASSSGVGYEQFF.

The sample holds a few counts of this clonotype. V gene TRBV20-1 combines with J gene TRBJ1-2, with D unresolved. This CDR3 comprises 15 residues. V was trimmed by 3 bases and J by 6 bases, leaving 20 bases between them. Germline V gene sequence: CDR1 DFQATT, CDR2 SNEGSKA (reference sequence). The CDR3 sequence: CSARGGPAGGHGYTF. The CDR3 nucleotides are TGCAGTGCTAGGGGTGGGCCGGCAGGAGGTCATGGCTACACCTTC.